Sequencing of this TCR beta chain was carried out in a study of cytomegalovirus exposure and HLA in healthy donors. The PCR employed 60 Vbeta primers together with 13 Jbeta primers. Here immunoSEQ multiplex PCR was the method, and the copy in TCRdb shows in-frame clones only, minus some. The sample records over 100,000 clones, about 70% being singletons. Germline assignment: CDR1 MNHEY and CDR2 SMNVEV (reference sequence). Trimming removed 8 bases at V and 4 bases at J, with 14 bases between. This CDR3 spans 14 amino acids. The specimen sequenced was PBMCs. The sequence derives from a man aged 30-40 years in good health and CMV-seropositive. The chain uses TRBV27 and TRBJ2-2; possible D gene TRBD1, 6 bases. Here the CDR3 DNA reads TGTGCCAGCTCCCTGGGGGCCTCCACCGGGGAGCTGTTTTTT. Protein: CASSLGASTGELFF.